This is a list of T cell receptor beta chains from one sample in a study of vaccination and CD4 T cells after COVID-19. Their recognized antigens are unknown. TCRdb reprocessed the PCR reads with MiXCR, giving one entry per CDR3 protein. The sample carries fewer than 15,000 distinct CDR3 sequences, just under 45% recorded once. Material: CD4+ T cells from blood, cultured in vitro. These receptor sequences come from a human donor who had recovered from COVID-19. The conserved cysteine and the conserved F or W are not part of the CDR3 here. Size values are once, few and many counts, or a class for expanded clones, and some rows have none.

v_call	clone_size	j_call	cdr3_length	cdr3_aa
TRBV9	NA	TRBJ1-2	13	ASSVDTEGFYGYT
TRBV5-1	NA	TRBJ1-1	15	ASSSTPPGGAGTEAF
TRBV6-5	NA	TRBJ1-2	20	ASSYSGVDGRWVGQGNDGYT
TRBV11-2	few	TRBJ1-4	14	ASSLDRYRGREKLF
TRBV12-3/TRBV12-4	few	TRBJ1-3	10	ASRSSGNTIY
TRBV7-2	few	TRBJ1-5	11	ASSLQRGQPQH
TRBV11-2	few	TRBJ2-7	13	ASSSTGPRKREQY
TRBV9	NA	TRBJ2-2	13	ASSAPDLGPGELF
TRBV30	few	TRBJ1-1	15	AWSVLQGAPANTEAF
TRBV18	NA	TRBJ1-1	10	ASSPRTTEAF
TRBV19	NA	TRBJ1-2	11	ASSFDRDYGYT
TRBV2	NA	TRBJ1-5	12	ASSVSGDNQPQH
TRBV7-8	NA	TRBJ2-1	15	ASSPLMGQGGYNEQF
TRBV6-5	medium-sized	TRBJ2-1	11	ASSYSKNNEQF
TRBV19	few	TRBJ1-2	12	ASSSIEANYGYT
TRBV7-9	few	TRBJ2-7	15	ASSGEQGTQSPYEQY
TRBV27	few	TRBJ2-2	12	ASSLYKGSGELF
TRBV18	NA	TRBJ2-7	11	ASSPMAQAEQY
TRBV5-4	NA	TRBJ1-2	14	ASSWETGRSNYGYT
TRBV5-5	NA	TRBJ1-2	12	ASSLDTPGYGYT
TRBV11-2	few	TRBJ1-5	12	ASSNVRGNQPQH
TRBV28	NA	TRBJ2-4	12	ASSSAQRGVIQY
TRBV10-3	NA	TRBJ2-7	12	AIKPTGAGYEQY
TRBV30	NA	TRBJ1-2	8	AWSDYGYT
TRBV7-2	NA	TRBJ1-5	13	ASSLGLNSNQPQH
TRBV7-2	NA	TRBJ1-2	10	ASRKGRWGYT
TRBV5-1	NA	TRBJ1-2	11	ASSFYQGGDYT
TRBV7-8	NA	TRBJ1-1	11	ASTSPLGSEAF
TRBV21-1	few	TRBJ1-5	15	ASSKVEGNRGNQPQH
TRBV20-1	NA	TRBJ1-1	12	SARAGTTNTEAF
TRBV7-9	NA	TRBJ1-2	17	ASSFGVCDTSPLYYGYT
TRBV7-9	NA	TRBJ2-1	16	ASSLQVGSTSGSSEQF
TRBV6-1	NA	TRBJ1-1	10	ASMRRGSEAF
TRBV24-1	few	TRBJ2-2	14	ATSEGARGDTGELF
TRBV10-1	NA	TRBJ2-3	13	ASSPGTGRTDTQY
TRBV12-3/TRBV12-4	once	TRBJ1-5	12	ASSPVAGSQPQH
TRBV19	few	TRBJ2-5	11	ASRLGQGATQY
TRBV20-1	NA	TRBJ2-5	16	SASPLKVEGGLVETQY